These T cell receptor beta chains were read from a single sample in a study of human T cells and chemical hapten exposure. In TCRdb, the RACE reads were re-called with MiXCR into one record per CDR3 protein. The top ten clones hold about an eighth of a sample with approximately 60,000 distinct CDR3 sequences, 9.3% of them seen once. This material consisted of whole blood, taken in connection with sensitization to the hapten diphenylcyclopropenone (DPC). The source of these receptors is a woman aged 40 to 55 with alopecia areata. Some clones in this sample may be carry-over from other donors' samples. Each CDR3 is given with its conserved first and last residue. The order of the fields is V gene, CDR3 protein.

>TRBV4-1
CASSQVGVTDTQYF
>TRBV29-1
CSVGPAGQYEQYF
>TRBV6-6
CASSYSQGHNQPQHF
>TRBV12-3/TRBV12-4
CASSSPGGVGTGELFF
>TRBV12-3/TRBV12-4
CASSFVKGLKNIQYF
>TRBV6-1
CASSQTGGNGANVLTF
>TRBV7-9
CASSDSWTSGANVLTF
>TRBV7-2
CASSYRGANSYEQYF
>TRBV3-1
CASSWGDKRDF
>TRBV28
CASSLGNGYTF
>TRBV7-2
CASSSQGAVNSPLHF
>TRBV30
CAWSPPPWGGIYGYTF
>TRBV20-1
CSASDKRGTYEQYF
>TRBV11-2
CASSLDLEAGSYPGDTQYF
>TRBV6-2/TRBV6-3
CASSLDSTDTQYF
>TRBV29-1
CSVVVQHNEQFF
>TRBV6-5
CASSSGLATYNEQFF
>TRBV21-1
CASTRFQEIYEQYF
>TRBV20-1
CSAVGRSGNTIYF
>TRBV6-6
CASSQPTNYGYTF
>TRBV7-2
CASSRMTGVLGYTF
>TRBV20-1
CSAPAGVIDTQYF
>TRBV18
CASSPAGTQETQYF
>TRBV7-2
CASSFDRRGLEQYF
>TRBV7-9
CASSLRLTAFF
>TRBV4-1
CASSHVDIRTSEKLFF
>TRBV4-3
CASSQEWTGGQPQHF
>TRBV11-2
CASSDSTGLAEQFF
>TRBV7-9
CASSLPATGELFF
>TRBV4-1
CASSQDLSGGLQYF
>TRBV18
CASSPAGANVLTF
>TRBV2
CASKRTSGVNTEAFF